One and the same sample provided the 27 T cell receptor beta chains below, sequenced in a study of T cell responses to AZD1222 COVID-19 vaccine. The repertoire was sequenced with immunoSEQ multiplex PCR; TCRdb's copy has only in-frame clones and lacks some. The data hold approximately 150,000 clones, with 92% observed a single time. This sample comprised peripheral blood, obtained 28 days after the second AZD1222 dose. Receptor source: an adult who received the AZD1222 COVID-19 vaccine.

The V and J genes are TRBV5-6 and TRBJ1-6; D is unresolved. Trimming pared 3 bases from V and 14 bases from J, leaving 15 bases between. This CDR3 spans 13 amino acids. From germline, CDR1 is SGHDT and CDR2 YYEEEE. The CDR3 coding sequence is TGTGCCAGCAGCTCACTGTACAGTTTAGCCCTCCACTTT. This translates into CASSSLYSLALHF. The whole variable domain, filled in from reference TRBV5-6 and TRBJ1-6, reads DAGVTQSPTHLIKTRGQQVTLRCSPKSGHDTVSWYQQALGQGPQFIFQYYEEEERQRGNFPDRFSGHQFPNYSSELNVNALLLGDSALYLCASSSLYSLALHFGNGTRLTVT.

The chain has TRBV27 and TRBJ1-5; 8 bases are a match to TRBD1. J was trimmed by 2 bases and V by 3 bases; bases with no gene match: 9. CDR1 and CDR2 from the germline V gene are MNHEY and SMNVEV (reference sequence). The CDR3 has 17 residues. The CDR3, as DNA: TGTGCCAGCAGTTTCTCGGACAGGGCTTTTGGCAATCAGCCCCAGCATTTT. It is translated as CASSFSDRAFGNQPQHF.

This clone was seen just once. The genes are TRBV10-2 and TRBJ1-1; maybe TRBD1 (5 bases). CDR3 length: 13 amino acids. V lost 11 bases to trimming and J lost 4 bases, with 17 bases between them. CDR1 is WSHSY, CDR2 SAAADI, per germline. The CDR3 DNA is TGCGCCGGAACCCCGGGACCGCTCACTGAAGCTTTCTTT. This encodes CAGTPGPLTEAFF.

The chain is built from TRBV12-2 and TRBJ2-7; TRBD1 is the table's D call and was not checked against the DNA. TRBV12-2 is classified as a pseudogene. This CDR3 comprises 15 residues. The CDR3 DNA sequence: TGTGCAAGTCGCCCGGGACAGGGGAGCTCCTACGAGCAGTACTTC. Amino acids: CASRPGQGSSYEQYF.

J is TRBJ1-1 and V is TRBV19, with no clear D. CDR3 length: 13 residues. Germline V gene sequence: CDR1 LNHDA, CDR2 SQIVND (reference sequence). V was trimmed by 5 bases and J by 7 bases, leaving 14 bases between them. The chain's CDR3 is CASSYWDGGEAFF. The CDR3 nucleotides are TGTGCCAGTAGTTATTGGGATGGTGGTGAAGCTTTCTTT.

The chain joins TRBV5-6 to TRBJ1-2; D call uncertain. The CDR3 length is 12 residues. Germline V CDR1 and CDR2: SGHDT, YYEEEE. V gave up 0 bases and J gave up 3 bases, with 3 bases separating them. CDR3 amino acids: CASSLGDYGYTF. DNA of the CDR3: TGTGCCAGCAGCTTGGGGGACTATGGCTACACCTTC.

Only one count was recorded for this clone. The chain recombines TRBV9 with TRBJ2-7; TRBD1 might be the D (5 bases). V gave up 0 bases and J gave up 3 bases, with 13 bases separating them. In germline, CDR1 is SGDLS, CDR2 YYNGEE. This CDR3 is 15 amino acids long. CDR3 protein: CASSVGQSDYYEQYF. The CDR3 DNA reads TGTGCCAGCAGCGTAGGACAGTCGGATTACTACGAGCAGTACTTC.

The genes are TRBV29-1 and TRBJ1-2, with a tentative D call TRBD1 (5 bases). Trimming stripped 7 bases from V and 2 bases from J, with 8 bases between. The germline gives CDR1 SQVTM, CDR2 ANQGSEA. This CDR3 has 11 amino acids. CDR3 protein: CSAGGNYGYTF. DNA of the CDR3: TGCAGCGCTGGGGGGAACTATGGCTACACCTTC.

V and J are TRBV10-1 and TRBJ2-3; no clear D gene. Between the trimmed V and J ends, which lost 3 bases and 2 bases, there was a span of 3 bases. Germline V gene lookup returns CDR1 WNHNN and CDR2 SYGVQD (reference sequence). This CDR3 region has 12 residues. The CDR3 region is CASSDPTDTQYF. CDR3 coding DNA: TGCGCCAGCAGTGACCCCACAGATACGCAGTATTTT.

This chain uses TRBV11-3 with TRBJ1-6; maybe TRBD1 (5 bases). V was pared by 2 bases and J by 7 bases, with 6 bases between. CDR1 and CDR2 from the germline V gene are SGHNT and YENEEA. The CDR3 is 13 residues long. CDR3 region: CASSLRQNSPLHF. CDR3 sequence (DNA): TGTGCCAGCAGCTTACGACAGAATTCACCCCTCCACTTT.

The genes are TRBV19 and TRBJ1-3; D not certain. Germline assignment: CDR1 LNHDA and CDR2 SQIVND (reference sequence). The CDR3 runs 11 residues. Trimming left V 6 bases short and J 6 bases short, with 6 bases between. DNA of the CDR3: TGTGCCAGTAGGTGGAAAAACACCATATATTTT. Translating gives CASRWKNTIYF.

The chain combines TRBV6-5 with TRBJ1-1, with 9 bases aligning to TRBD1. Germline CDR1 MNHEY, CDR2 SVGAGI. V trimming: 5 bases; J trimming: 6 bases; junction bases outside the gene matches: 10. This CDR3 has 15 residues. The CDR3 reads CASSSEQGAKAEAFF. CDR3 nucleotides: TGTGCCAGCAGTAGCGAACAGGGGGCGAAGGCTGAAGCTTTCTTT.

CDR3: CASSQGGTRASGNTIYF. The CDR3 coding sequence is TGTGCCAGCAGCCAAGGTGGGACACGGGCATCTGGAAACACCATATATTTT. V gene TRBV4-2 combines with J gene TRBJ1-3, with a tentative D call TRBD1 (6 bases). CDR1 is LGHNA and CDR2 is YNFKEQ in the germline V gene. The V end lost 1 base, the J end lost 1 base, and 14 bases lay between the germline ends. The CDR3 length is 17 residues.

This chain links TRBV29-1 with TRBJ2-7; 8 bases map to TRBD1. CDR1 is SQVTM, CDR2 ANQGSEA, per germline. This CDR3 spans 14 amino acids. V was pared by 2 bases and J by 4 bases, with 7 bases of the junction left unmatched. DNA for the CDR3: TGCAGCGTTGAAACCACGGGACAGGATTACGAGCAGTACTTC. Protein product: CSVETTGQDYEQYF.

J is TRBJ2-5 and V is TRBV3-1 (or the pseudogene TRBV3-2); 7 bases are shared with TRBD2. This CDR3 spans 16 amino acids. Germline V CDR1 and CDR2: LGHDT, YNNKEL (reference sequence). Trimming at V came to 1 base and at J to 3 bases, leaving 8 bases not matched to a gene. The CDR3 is CASSQVRPGGKETQYF. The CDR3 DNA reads TGTGCCAGCAGCCAAGTACGGCCGGGAGGCAAAGAGACCCAGTACTTC.

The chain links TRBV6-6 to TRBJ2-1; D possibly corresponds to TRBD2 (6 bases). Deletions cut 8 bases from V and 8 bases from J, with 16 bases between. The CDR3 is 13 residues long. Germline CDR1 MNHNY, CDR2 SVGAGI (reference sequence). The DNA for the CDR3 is TGTGCCAGCGGGCGGGAAGGAATGGATGAGCAGTTCTTC. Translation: CASGREGMDEQFF.

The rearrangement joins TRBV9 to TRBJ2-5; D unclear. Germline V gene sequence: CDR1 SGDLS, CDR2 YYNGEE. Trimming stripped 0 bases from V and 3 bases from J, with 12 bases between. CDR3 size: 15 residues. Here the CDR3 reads CASSVVGRKKETQYF. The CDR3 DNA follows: TGTGCCAGCAGCGTAGTAGGACGGAAAAAAGAGACCCAGTACTTC.

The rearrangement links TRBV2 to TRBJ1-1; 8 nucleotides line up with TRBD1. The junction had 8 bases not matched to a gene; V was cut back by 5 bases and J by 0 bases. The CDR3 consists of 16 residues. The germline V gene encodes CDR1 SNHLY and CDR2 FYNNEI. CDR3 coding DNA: TGTGCCAGCAGTTACGACAGGGGCGGGGTGAACACTGAAGCTTTCTTT. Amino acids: CASSYDRGGVNTEAFF.

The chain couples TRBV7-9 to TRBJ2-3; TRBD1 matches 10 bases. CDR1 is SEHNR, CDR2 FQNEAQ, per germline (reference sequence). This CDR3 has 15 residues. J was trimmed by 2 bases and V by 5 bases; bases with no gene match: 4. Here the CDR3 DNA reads TGTGCCAGCAGCCCCCGACAGGGGGCCACAGATACGCAGTATTTT. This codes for CASSPRQGATDTQYF.

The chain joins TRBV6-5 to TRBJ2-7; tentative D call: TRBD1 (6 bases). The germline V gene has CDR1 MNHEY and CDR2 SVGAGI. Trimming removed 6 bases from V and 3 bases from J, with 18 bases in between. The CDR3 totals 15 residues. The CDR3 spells CASRDLTGHHYEQYF. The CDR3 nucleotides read TGTGCCAGCAGAGATTTGACGGGACACCACTACGAGCAGTACTTC.

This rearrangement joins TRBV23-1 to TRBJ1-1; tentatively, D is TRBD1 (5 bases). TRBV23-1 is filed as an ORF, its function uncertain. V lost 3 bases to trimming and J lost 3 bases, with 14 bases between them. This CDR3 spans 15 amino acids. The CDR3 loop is CASSQAMGGDTEAFF. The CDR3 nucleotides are TGCGCCAGCAGTCAGGCGATGGGGGGGGACACTGAAGCTTTCTTT.

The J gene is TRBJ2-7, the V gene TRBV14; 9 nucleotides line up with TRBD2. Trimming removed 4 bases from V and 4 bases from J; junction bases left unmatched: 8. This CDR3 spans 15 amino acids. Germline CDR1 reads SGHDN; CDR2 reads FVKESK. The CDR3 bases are TGTGCCAGCAGCCCCCCGGGTAGCGGGAGATACGAGCAGTACTTC. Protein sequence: CASSPPGSGRYEQYF. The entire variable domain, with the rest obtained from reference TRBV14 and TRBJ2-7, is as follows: EAGVTQFPSHSVIEKGQTVTLRCDPISGHDNLYWYRRVMGKEIKFLLHFVKESKQDESGMPNNRFLAERTGGTYSTLKVQPAELEDSGVYFCASSPPGSGRYEQYFGPGTRLTVT.

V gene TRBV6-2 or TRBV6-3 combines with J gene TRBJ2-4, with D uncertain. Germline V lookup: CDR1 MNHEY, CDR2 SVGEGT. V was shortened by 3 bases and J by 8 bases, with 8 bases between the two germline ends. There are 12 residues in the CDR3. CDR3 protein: CASSYFRDIQYF. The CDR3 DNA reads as TGTGCCAGCAGTTATTTCCGGGACATTCAGTACTTC.

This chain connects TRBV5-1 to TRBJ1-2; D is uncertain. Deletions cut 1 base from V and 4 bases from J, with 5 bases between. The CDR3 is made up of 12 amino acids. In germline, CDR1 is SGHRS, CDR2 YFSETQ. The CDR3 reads CASSLSGYGYTF. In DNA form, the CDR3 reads TGCGCCAGCAGCTTGAGTGGCTATGGCTACACCTTC.

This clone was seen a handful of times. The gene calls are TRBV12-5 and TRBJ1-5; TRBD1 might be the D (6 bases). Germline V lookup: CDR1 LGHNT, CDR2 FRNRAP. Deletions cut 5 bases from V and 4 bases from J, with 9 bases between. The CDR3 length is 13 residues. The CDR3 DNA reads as TGTGCTAGTGGTGCGGACAGAAATCAGCCCCAGCATTTT. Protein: CASGADRNQPQHF.

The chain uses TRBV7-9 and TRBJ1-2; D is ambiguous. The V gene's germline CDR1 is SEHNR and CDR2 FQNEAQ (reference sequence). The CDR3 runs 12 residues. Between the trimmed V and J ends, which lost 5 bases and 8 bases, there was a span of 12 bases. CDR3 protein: CASSDEGRGYTF. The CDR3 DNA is TGTGCCAGCAGCGACGAAGGGAGGGGCTACACCTTC.

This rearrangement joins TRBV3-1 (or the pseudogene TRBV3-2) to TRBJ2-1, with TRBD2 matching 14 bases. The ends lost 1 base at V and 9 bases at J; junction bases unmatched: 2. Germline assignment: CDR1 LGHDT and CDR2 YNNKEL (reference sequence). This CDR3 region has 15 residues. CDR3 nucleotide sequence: TGTGCCAGCAGCCAAGCGGGACTAGCGGGAGTTGAGCAGTTCTTC. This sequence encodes CASSQAGLAGVEQFF.